The 13 T cell receptor beta chains listed next were all sequenced from one sample in a study of blood T cell repertoires in COVID-19 (dated by TCRdb to 2018 to 2021). Libraries came from the immunoSEQ multiplex PCR assay. The clones in this table, taken by TCRdb from immuneACCESS, are in-frame only. Not every clone is retained; where verified, under half of the shortfall comes from an unresolved V gene, and the cause of the rest is unknown. The sample yields some 190,000 clones; around 85% were counted once. Less than 8% of the sample rests with the top ten. Material: peripheral blood. The receptors were gathered from a man older than 75 with COVID-19, enrolled during active disease.

The V call is TRBV28, the J call TRBJ2-7; a possible D gene is TRBD2 (5 bases). Between the trimmed V and J ends, which lost 0 bases and 0 bases, there was a span of 6 bases. This CDR3 comprises 14 residues. The V gene's germline CDR1 is MDHEN and CDR2 SYDVKM. The CDR3 loop is CASSLWGDSYEQYF. In nucleotides, the CDR3 is TGTGCCAGCAGTTTATGGGGAGACTCCTACGAGCAGTACTTC.

The chain has TRBV19 and TRBJ2-5; 7 bases agree with TRBD1. Germline V CDR1 and CDR2: LNHDA, SQIVND (reference sequence). CDR3 size: 14 residues. V gave up 6 bases and J gave up 2 bases; unmatched junction bases: 6. CDR3 sequence reads: CASRLTGRQETQYF. CDR3 DNA sequence: TGTGCCAGTAGACTGACAGGGCGGCAAGAGACCCAGTACTTC.

The chain links TRBV18 to TRBJ1-1; D is possibly TRBD1 (6 bases). Germline V gene data show CDR1 as KGHSH and CDR2 as LQKENI. The V and J ends lost 2 bases and 8 bases respectively, with 12 bases between them. The CDR3 length is 13 residues. The CDR3 reads CASSPKDRTEAFF. CDR3 nucleotides: TGTGCCAGCTCACCAAAGGACAGAACAGAAGCTTTCTTT.

This clone has just a few counts. The chain carries TRBV12-3 or TRBV12-4 and TRBJ1-4; 8 nucleotides match TRBD1. The CDR3 extends over 13 amino acids. V shed 5 bases, J shed 8 bases, and the junction held 4 bases outside the gene matches. The CDR3 nucleotides read TGTGCCAGCAGTCGACAGGGGTCGGAAAAACTGTTTTTT. Translated: CASSRQGSEKLFF.

The V call is TRBV6-5, the J call TRBJ2-5; a possible D gene is TRBD1 (6 bases). The CDR3 is made up of 14 amino acids. Germline CDR1 is MNHEY and CDR2 is SVGAGI. The V and J ends lost 6 bases and 7 bases respectively, with 18 bases between them. The CDR3 region has the DNA TGTGCCAGCAGGTCCCGGACAGCTACTGGGACCCAGTACTTC. This codes for CASRSRTATGTQYF.

V and J are TRBV11-3 and TRBJ2-1; 10 nucleotides line up with TRBD2. Trimming at V came to 0 bases and at J to 1 base, leaving 9 bases not matched to a gene. The CDR3 is made up of 19 amino acids. The V gene's germline CDR1 is SGHNT and CDR2 YENEEA. The CDR3 loop reads CASSLDLASGGLSYNEQFF. The CDR3 DNA reads TGTGCCAGCAGCTTAGATCTTGCTAGCGGGGGATTGTCCTACAATGAGCAGTTCTTC.

This chain connects TRBV6-1 to TRBJ1-5; no reliable D call. CDR1 is MNHNS and CDR2 is SASEGT in the germline V gene. The CDR3 runs 14 residues. Trimming took 0 bases from V and 9 from J, leaving 12 bases between them. The CDR3 spells CASSEAALPSPQHF. The CDR3 region has the DNA TGTGCCAGCAGTGAAGCGGCCCTCCCATCGCCCCAGCATTTT.

V is TRBV9 and J is TRBJ1-2, with 8 nucleotides matching TRBD1. Germline V gene data show CDR1 as SGDLS and CDR2 as YYNGEE. V lost 4 bases to trimming and J lost 0 bases; unmatched junction nucleotides: 11. This CDR3 is 17 amino acids long. The CDR3 DNA is TGTGCCAGCAGCTCCCGGGACAGGCTTACTCCTAACTATGGCTACACCTTC. This sequence encodes CASSSRDRLTPNYGYTF.

The V gene is TRBV4-3, the J gene TRBJ1-2; D is possibly TRBD1 (6 bases). The germline V and J ends were trimmed by 0 bases and 5 bases, with 10 bases remaining between them. The CDR3 runs 14 residues. Germline V CDR1 and CDR2: LGHNA, YSLEER. CDR3 in amino acids: CASSQETGGYGYTF. The CDR3 bases are TGCGCCAGCAGCCAAGAGACAGGAGGTTATGGCTACACCTTC.

The V gene is TRBV5-1, the J gene TRBJ2-2; no clear D gene. CDR1 is SGHRS and CDR2 is YFSETQ in the germline V gene. This CDR3 contains 14 residues. Trimming took off 0 bases at V and 1 base at J, with 4 bases between the two ends. The CDR3 protein is CASSLGVNTGELFF. The CDR3 coding sequence is TGCGCCAGCAGCTTGGGCGTGAACACCGGGGAGCTGTTTTTT.

The chain is built from TRBV29-1 and TRBJ1-2, with D hard to call. Germline CDR1 and CDR2: SQVTM and ANQGSEA. V dropped 5 bases and J dropped 10 bases, with 8 bases sitting between them. CDR3 size: 9 residues. Here the CDR3 reads CSVSQAYTF. The CDR3 region has the DNA TGCAGCGTTTCCCAAGCCTACACCTTC.

The V gene is TRBV7-8, the J gene TRBJ2-7; D is unresolved. Germline CDR1 and CDR2: SGHVS and FQNEAQ. CDR3 length equals 16 residues. Deletions cut 5 bases from V and 6 bases from J, with 23 bases between. CDR3 nucleotide sequence: TGTGCCAGCAGCCCGAACCCGATGGTAGACACTGTCGAGCAGTACTTC. It specifies CASSPNPMVDTVEQYF.

The CDR3 nucleotides are TGTGCCAGCAGCCAAGCAGGATCCAATCAGCCCCAGCATTTT. As protein: CASSQAGSNQPQHF. This chain uses TRBV3-1 (or the pseudogene TRBV3-2) with TRBJ1-5; no reliable D call. The V end was cut by 1 base, the J end by 3 bases, with 7 bases between. The germline V gene encodes CDR1 LGHDT and CDR2 YNNKEL (reference sequence). This CDR3 region has 14 residues.